The 27 T cell receptor beta chains presented below share a single source sample, sequenced in a study of T cells in Graves' hyperthyroidism and ophthalmopathy. Regions amplified from RNA transcripts were the TCR beta CDR3 regions. RT-PCR in the first round (using the HTBI primer set) targeted the TCR CDR3. A single record per CDR3 protein comes from TCRdb applying MiXCR to the multiplex PCR reads. The sample consists of around 350,000 distinct CDR3 sequences, 13% of them appearing once. Input material: blood. These receptors originate from a woman aged 18 to 35 with Graves' hyperthyroidism.

The chain couples TRBV20-1 to TRBJ1-5; the D is unclear. V lost 1 base, J lost 2 bases, and 9 bases lay in between. CDR1 and CDR2 from the germline V gene are DFQATT and SNEGSKA (reference sequence). CDR3 length equals 14 residues. The CDR3 coding sequence is TGCAGTGCTAGAGTCCCAGGAGGCAATCAGCCCCAGCATTTT. It translates to CSARVPGGNQPQHF.

This clonotype was detected ten times or more. The chain uses TRBV10-3 and TRBJ2-1; TRBD1 aligns across 9 bases. Germline CDR1 reads ENHRY; CDR2 reads SYGVKD. After removal of 10 bases from V and 7 bases from J, the junction contained 14 bases not matched to a gene. This CDR3 is 15 amino acids long. The CDR3 loop reads CATRGRDRERNEQFF. Written as DNA, the CDR3 is TGTGCCACCAGAGGTCGGGACAGGGAGAGGAATGAGCAGTTCTTC.

Concerning this clonotype itself: This sequence may be a read error, since a much larger clone differs from it by one base. This rearrangement joins TRBV6-2 or TRBV6-3 to TRBJ2-1; TRBD1 aligns across 8 bases. V was pared by 2 bases and J by 6 bases, with 6 bases of the junction left unmatched. The CDR3 totals 15 residues. Germline CDR1 MNHEY, CDR2 SVGEGT. CDR3 sequence (DNA): TGTGCCAGCAGTTACGAGACAGGGGAGGTCAATGAGCAGTTCTTC. Translation: CASSYETGEVNEQFF.

Ten or more counts support this clonotype. The chain employs TRBV2 and TRBJ2-5; 7 nucleotides match TRBD2. CDR1 is SNHLY and CDR2 is FYNNEI in the germline V gene. CDR3 size: 16 residues. V lost 6 bases, J lost 1 base, and 11 bases stayed unmatched. DNA of the CDR3: TGTGCCAGCAGAGGAGGCGTGGGCGGGGGCCAAGAGACCCAGTACTTC. It yields the protein CASRGGVGGGQETQYF.

This clonotype was observed at least ten times. This sequence joins TRBV10-2 and TRBJ2-1; D is possibly TRBD2 (6 bases). This CDR3 is built from 13 residues. V shed 3 bases and J shed 5 bases, with 8 bases lying between them. The V gene's germline CDR1 is WSHSY and CDR2 SAAADI. Here the CDR3 DNA reads TGCGCCAGCAGTGATAGCGGACACAATGAGCAGTTCTTC. It codes for CASSDSGHNEQFF.

This clonotype has ten or more counts. V usage is TRBV9 and J usage is TRBJ2-7; TRBD1 agrees at 8 bases. The CDR3 covers 16 residues. CDR1 and CDR2 from the germline V gene are SGDLS and YYNGEE. V shed 3 bases, J shed 4 bases, and the junction held 12 bases outside the gene matches. CDR3 DNA: TGTGCCAGCAGCGAGGGGGAGGACAGGGAACTTTACGAGCAGTACTTC. As protein: CASSEGEDRELYEQYF.

Many counts were recorded for this clonotype. The chain uses TRBV9 and TRBJ1-5; D is undetermined. Germline loops: CDR1 SGDLS, CDR2 YYNGEE. V was shortened by 0 bases and J by 7 bases, with 14 bases between the two germline ends. The CDR3 spans 15 residues. The DNA for the CDR3 is TGTGCCAGCAGCGTAGCCCCGGGTTTAGACCAGCCCCAGCATTTT. Translated, it gives CASSVAPGLDQPQHF.

In this sample, this clonotype turned up many times. The J gene is TRBJ1-1, the V gene TRBV18; D is undetermined. Deletions cut 3 bases from V and 1 base from J, with 6 bases between. This CDR3 comprises 13 residues. Germline V gene data show CDR1 as KGHSH and CDR2 as LQKENI. This chain's CDR3 is CASSPTPNTEAFF. Written as DNA, the CDR3 is TGTGCCAGCTCACCGACACCGAACACTGAAGCTTTCTTT.

This clonotype has ten or more counts. This chain joins TRBV6-1 and TRBJ1-5, with TRBD1 matching over 7 bases. Unmatched junction bases numbered 14, after V lost 3 bases and J lost 6 bases. The germline V gene has CDR1 MNHNS and CDR2 SASEGT. This CDR3 is built from 17 residues. The CDR3 nucleotides are TGTGCCAGCAGTGACCTTATTACCACCGACAGGGTTCAGCCCCAGCATTTT. Protein product: CASSDLITTDRVQPQHF.

The gene calls are TRBV7-6 and TRBJ2-3, with D tentatively TRBD2 (6 bases). CDR3 length: 16 amino acids. The V end was cut by 5 bases, the J end by 2 bases, with 17 bases between. Germline loops: CDR1 SGHVS, CDR2 FNYEAQ. The CDR3 DNA reads TGTGCCAGCAGCCGGGGGACTTTTTCCTTCACAGATACGCAGTATTTT. It encodes CASSRGTFSFTDTQYF.

The sample holds many counts of this clonotype. V and J are TRBV29-1 and TRBJ1-3, with a possible D match to TRBD1 (6 bases). The CDR3 is made up of 13 amino acids. V was pared by 3 bases and J by 4 bases, with 10 bases between. Germline values: CDR1 SQVTM, CDR2 ANQGSEA. The CDR3 bases are TGCAGCGTTGACCTGGACAGCGGAAACACCATATATTTT. Translating it yields CSVDLDSGNTIYF.

This chain connects TRBV5-8 to TRBJ2-7, with 7 bases lining up with TRBD1. With 3 bases clipped from V and 6 bases from J, the junction kept 12 bases outside the gene matches. Germline CDR1 reads SGHTS; CDR2 reads YDEGEE. The CDR3 is 15 amino acids. In nucleotides, the CDR3 is TGTGCCAGCAGCTATATCAAGAGTACAGGGGTCGAGCAGTACTTC. Protein sequence: CASSYIKSTGVEQYF.

This clonotype came up many times. The V call is TRBV11-2, the J call TRBJ2-7; 10 bases match TRBD1. Germline-derived CDR1 and CDR2 are SGHAT and FQNNGV. The CDR3 sequence is 16 residues long. J was trimmed by 3 bases and V by 5 bases; bases with no gene match: 10. The CDR3 loop reads CASSLLGQGGLYEQYF. The CDR3 DNA reads TGTGCCAGCAGCCTCCTCGGACAGGGGGGGCTCTACGAGCAGTACTTC.

This clonotype was counted between two and nine times. The CDR3: CASSLSNYADTQYF. The CDR3 DNA reads TGTGCCAGCAGTTTATCGAACTATGCAGATACGCAGTATTTT. This chain joins TRBV27 and TRBJ2-3; D gene ambiguous. V was shortened by 0 bases and J by 4 bases, with 8 bases between the two germline ends. The CDR3 runs to 14 residues. Germline loops: CDR1 MNHEY, CDR2 SMNVEV (reference sequence).

The sample holds many counts of this clonotype. This sequence joins TRBV27 and TRBJ2-3, with 10 bases identical to TRBD2. Germline CDR1 reads MNHEY; CDR2 reads SMNVEV (reference sequence). With 5 bases clipped from V and 1 base from J, the junction kept 12 bases outside the gene matches. This CDR3 has 18 amino acids. DNA of the CDR3: TGTGCCAGCAGTCCCCTAATAAATAGCGGGAGGCGCACAGATACGCAGTATTTT. Residues: CASSPLINSGRRTDTQYF.

The table lists this clonotype with many counts. The V call is TRBV7-2, the J call TRBJ2-1; tentative D call: TRBD2 (5 bases). V dropped 5 bases and J dropped 4 bases, with 15 bases sitting between them. From germline, CDR1 is SGHTA and CDR2 FQGNSA. This CDR3 is 15 amino acids long. The CDR3 nucleotides are TGTGCCAGCAGCCCCGCAGCGGAAACATACAATGAGCAGTTCTTC. It translates to CASSPAAETYNEQFF. Full variable domain (rest looked up from reference TRBV7-2 and TRBJ2-1): GAGVSQSPSNKVTEKGKDVELRCDPISGHTALYWYRQSLGQGLEFLIYFQGNSAPDKSGLPSDRFSAERTGGSVSTLTIQRTQQEDSAVYLCASSPAAETYNEQFFGPGTRLTVL.

This clonotype was seen ten or more times. The chain recombines TRBV9 with TRBJ1-2; D possibly corresponds to TRBD1 (5 bases). Germline V gives CDR1 SGDLS, CDR2 YYNGEE. V dropped 6 bases and J dropped 4 bases, with 13 bases sitting between them. The CDR3 sequence is 13 residues long. The CDR3 bases are TGTGCCAGCAAGTCGGTAGGGGCCTATGGCTACACCTTC. This sequence encodes CASKSVGAYGYTF.

This clonotype was recorded many times. The J gene is TRBJ1-1, the V gene TRBV3-1; a possible D gene is TRBD1 (6 bases). V dropped 6 bases and J dropped 3 bases, with 11 bases sitting between them. Germline assignment: CDR1 LGHDT and CDR2 YNNKEL (reference sequence). This CDR3 comprises 13 residues. In nucleotides, the CDR3 is TGTGCCAGCAGGGGGGCCCCGTACACTGAAGCTTTCTTT. Its protein product is CASRGAPYTEAFF.

This chain uses TRBV2 with TRBJ1-5, with 7 bases that match TRBD1. Trimming removed 4 bases from V and 0 bases from J; junction bases left unmatched: 3. CDR3 length: 15 residues. Germline CDR1 SNHLY, CDR2 FYNNEI. CDR3 sequence: CASSGQGRSNQPQHF. In nucleotides, the CDR3 is TGTGCCAGCAGTGGACAGGGTCGTAGCAATCAGCCCCAGCATTTT.

This clonotype was detected only a few times. This chain links TRBV6-2 or TRBV6-3 with TRBJ1-2; D is unclear. V lost 6 bases, J lost 5 bases, and 19 bases lay in between. The CDR3 extends over 15 amino acids. Germline CDR1 reads MNHEY; CDR2 reads SVGEGT. The CDR3: CASSTYSEIGYGYTF. The CDR3 DNA reads TGTGCCAGCAGCACGTACAGTGAAATAGGTTATGGCTACACCTTC.

This clonotype was counted at least ten times. V is TRBV9 and J is TRBJ2-7; D gene ambiguous. V lost 2 bases and J 3 bases, leaving 12 bases between the germline ends. Germline CDR1 SGDLS, CDR2 YYNGEE. The CDR3 is made up of 14 amino acids. CDR3 in DNA: TGTGCCAGCAGCGTCGCCGGCACCGACTACGAGCAGTACTTC. It is translated as CASSVAGTDYEQYF.

To note about this clonotype: A clone one base away is much larger, so this may be a read error. The chain combines TRBV5-5 with TRBJ2-7, with D possibly TRBD2 on 5 matching bases. The CDR3 has 15 amino acids. Trimming took off 6 bases at V and 0 bases at J, with 16 bases between the two ends. The germline CDR1 and CDR2 sequences are SGHKS and YYEKEE (reference sequence). CDR3 residues: CASNLDQRSSYEQYF. DNA for the CDR3: TGTGCCAGCAACCTAGATCAGCGGAGCTCCTACGAGCAGTACTTC.

In this sample, this clonotype turned up many times. This chain links TRBV4-2 with TRBJ2-3; TRBD2 matches 14 bases. This CDR3 spans 16 amino acids. The germline CDR1 and CDR2 sequences are LGHNA and YNFKEQ. J gave up 5 bases and V 0 bases, and 1 base lay outside the gene matches. CDR3 sequence (DNA): TGTGCCAGCAGCCAAGACGGGACTAGCGGGAGAGATACGCAGTATTTT. It yields the protein CASSQDGTSGRDTQYF.

The table lists this clonotype with many counts. The chain combines TRBV20-1 with TRBJ1-1; maybe TRBD1 (5 bases). Germline V lookup: CDR1 DFQATT, CDR2 SNEGSKA (reference sequence). The CDR3 is 13 residues long. The ends were cut back, 5 bases at V and 8 bases at J, with 18 bases in the middle. CDR3: CSAPSLVRGEAFF. Written as DNA, the CDR3 is TGCAGTGCTCCTTCACTGGTTAGGGGCGAAGCTTTCTTT.

This clonotype was observed many times. The gene calls are TRBV6-1 and TRBJ2-5, with a weak D call TRBD1 (6 bases). Trimming cost V 10 bases and J 1 base, with 13 bases left between them. The CDR3 has 13 residues. Germline V gene sequence: CDR1 MNHNS, CDR2 SASEGT. This CDR3 reads CATQGSPQETQYF. The DNA for the CDR3 is TGTGCCACGCAGGGGTCTCCCCAAGAGACCCAGTACTTC.

This clonotype has ten or more counts. This chain connects TRBV6-1 to TRBJ2-1; weak D call: TRBD2 (5 bases). The CDR3 spans 16 residues. With 6 bases removed from V and 4 bases from J, the gap between germline ends came to 19 bases. The germline gives CDR1 MNHNS, CDR2 SASEGT. CDR3: CASRPLDSSLYNEQFF. Here the CDR3 DNA reads TGTGCCAGCAGACCCTTGGACTCCAGCCTTTACAATGAGCAGTTCTTC.

At least ten counts were recorded for this clonotype. The chain recombines TRBV7-8 with TRBJ1-1; D uncertain. The length of the CDR3 is 13 residues. V lost 5 bases to trimming and J lost 5 bases, with 12 bases between them. CDR1 and CDR2 (germline): SGHVS, FQNEAQ. The CDR3 DNA sequence: TGTGCCAGCAGCCCCCCATGGTGGACTGAAGCTTTCTTT. It yields the protein CASSPPWWTEAFF.